This T cell receptor (beta chain) was captured in a study of beta chain features in type 1 diabetes. The CDR3 has 14 amino acids. CDR1 is SGHTA, CDR2 FQGNSA, per germline. The J segment lost 7 bases and the V segment lost 5 bases, leaving 8 bases of the junction unmatched. In this sample, this clone turned up a few times. As every portion of the isolated RNA was reverse transcribed, the sequencing read expressed TCRB transcripts. The repertoire was sequenced with immunoSEQ multiplex PCR; TCRdb's copy has only in-frame clones and lacks some. There are fewer than 550,000 clones in the sample; approximately 10% occur only once, and about 0.045% lies in the top ten.

This clonotype originated in a woman aged 18-35 years in good health. The specimen sequenced was naive CD4+ T cells from blood. V usage is TRBV7-2 and J usage is TRBJ2-1, with 7 bases matching TRBD2. CDR3 loop: CASSIGLDTNEQFF. In DNA form, the CDR3 reads TGTGCCAGCAGCATCGGACTAGACACTAATGAGCAGTTCTTC.